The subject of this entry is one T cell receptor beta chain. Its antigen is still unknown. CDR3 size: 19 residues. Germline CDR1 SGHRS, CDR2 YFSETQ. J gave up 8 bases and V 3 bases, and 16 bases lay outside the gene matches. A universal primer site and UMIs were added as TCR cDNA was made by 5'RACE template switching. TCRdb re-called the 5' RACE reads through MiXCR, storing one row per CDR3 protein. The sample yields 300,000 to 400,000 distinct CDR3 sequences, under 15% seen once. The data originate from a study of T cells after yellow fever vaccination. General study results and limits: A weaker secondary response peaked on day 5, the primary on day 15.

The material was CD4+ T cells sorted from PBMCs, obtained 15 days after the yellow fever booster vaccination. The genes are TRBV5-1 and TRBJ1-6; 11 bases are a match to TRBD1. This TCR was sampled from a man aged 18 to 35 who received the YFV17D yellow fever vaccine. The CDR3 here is CASSSQPGQGGYADSPLHF. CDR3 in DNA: TGCGCCAGCAGCTCTCAACCGGGACAGGGGGGGTACGCGGATTCACCCCTCCACTTT.